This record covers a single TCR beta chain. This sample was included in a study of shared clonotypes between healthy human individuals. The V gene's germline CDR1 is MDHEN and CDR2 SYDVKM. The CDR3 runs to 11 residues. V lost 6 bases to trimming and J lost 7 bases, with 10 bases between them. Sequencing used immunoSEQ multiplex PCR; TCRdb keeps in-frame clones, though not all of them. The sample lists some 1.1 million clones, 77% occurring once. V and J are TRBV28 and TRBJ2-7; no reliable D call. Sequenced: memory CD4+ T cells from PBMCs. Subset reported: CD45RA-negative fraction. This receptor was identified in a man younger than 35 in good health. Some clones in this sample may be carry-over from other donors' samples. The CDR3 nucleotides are TGTGCCAGCAGGGCCGAATGGGAGCAGTACTTC. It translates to CASRAEWEQYF.